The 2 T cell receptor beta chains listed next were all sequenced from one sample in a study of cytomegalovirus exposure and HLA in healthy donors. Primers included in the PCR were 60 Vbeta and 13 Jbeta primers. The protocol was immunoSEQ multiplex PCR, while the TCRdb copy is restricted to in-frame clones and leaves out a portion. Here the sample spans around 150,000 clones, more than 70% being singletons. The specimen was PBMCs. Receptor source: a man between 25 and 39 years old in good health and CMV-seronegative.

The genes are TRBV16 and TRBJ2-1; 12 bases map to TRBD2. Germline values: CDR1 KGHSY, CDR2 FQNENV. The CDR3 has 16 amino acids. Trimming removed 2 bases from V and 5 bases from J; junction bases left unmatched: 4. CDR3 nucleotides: TGTGCCAGCAGCCAAGGGAGACTAGCGGGGGACAATGAGCAGTTCTTC. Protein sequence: CASSQGRLAGDNEQFF.

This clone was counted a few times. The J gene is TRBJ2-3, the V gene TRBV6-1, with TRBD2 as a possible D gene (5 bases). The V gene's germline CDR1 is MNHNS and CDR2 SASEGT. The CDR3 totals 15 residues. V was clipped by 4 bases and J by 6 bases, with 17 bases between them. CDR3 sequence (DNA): TGTGCCAGCAGTGTCAAGTGGCCAAGGGAGGATACGCAGTATTTT. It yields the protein CASSVKWPREDTQYF.